Following are 17 T cell receptor beta chains from one sample sequenced in a study of cytomegalovirus exposure and HLA in healthy donors. Use of 60 Vbeta and 13 Jbeta primers characterized the PCR. Only in-frame clones appear in the TCRdb table, and some are missing; sequencing was by immunoSEQ multiplex PCR. The sample contains roughly 200,000 clones, roughly 73% of which appear only once. The sample consisted of PBMCs. The source of these receptors is a woman aged 25-40 years in good health and CMV-seronegative.

The J gene is TRBJ1-1, the V gene TRBV19, with D possibly being TRBD1 (5 bases). V shed 9 bases and J shed 3 bases, with 14 bases lying between them. Germline CDR1 is LNHDA and CDR2 is SQIVND (reference sequence). The CDR3 is made up of 13 amino acids. The CDR3 DNA reads as TGTGCCAGCAGGAAAGAAGGGGACACTGAAGCTTTCTTT. Translation gives CASRKEGDTEAFF. Using reference TRBV19 and TRBJ1-1 for the parts outside the CDR3, the full variable domain is DGGITQSPKYLFRKEGQNVTLSCEQNLNHDAMYWYRQDPGQGLRLIYYSQIVNDFQKGDIAEGYSVSREKKESFPLTVTSAQKNPTAFYLCASRKEGDTEAFFGQGTRLTVV.

This chain connects TRBV19 to TRBJ1-2; 7 nucleotides line up with TRBD1. Per germline, CDR1 LNHDA and CDR2 SQIVND (reference sequence). V dropped 2 bases and J dropped 2; count of bases not matched to a gene: 5. This CDR3 region has 15 residues. The CDR3 here is CASSIPGGRNYGYTF. The CDR3, as DNA: TGTGCCAGTAGTATACCAGGGGGGCGCAACTATGGCTACACCTTC.

J is TRBJ2-3 and V is TRBV29-1; D might be TRBD2 (7 bases). Trimming cost V 6 bases and J 7 bases, with 17 bases left between them. In germline, CDR1 is SQVTM, CDR2 ANQGSEA. This CDR3 is built from 13 residues. CDR3 sequence (DNA): TGCAGCGTGGTCCTGGGGGGGCGGAATACGCAGTATTTT. As protein: CSVVLGGRNTQYF.

V gene TRBV5-5 combines with J gene TRBJ1-1; possibly TRBD1 for D (6 bases). CDR1 and CDR2 from the germline V gene are SGHKS and YYEKEE (reference sequence). This CDR3 has 16 residues. The ends were cut back, 2 bases at V and 0 bases at J, with 14 bases in the middle. The CDR3 loop is CASSLGGGTMNTEAFF. The CDR3 DNA follows: TGTGCCAGCAGCTTAGGGGGAGGGACAATGAACACTGAAGCTTTCTTT.

This chain joins TRBV2 and TRBJ1-5, with D tentatively TRBD1 (5 bases). This CDR3 has 14 amino acids. Germline V gene sequence: CDR1 SNHLY, CDR2 FYNNEI. V was pared by 5 bases and J by 7 bases, with 15 bases between. Here the CDR3 DNA reads TGTGCCAGCAGTAACCAGGGCTCCTGGCAGCCCCAGCATTTT. Its protein is CASSNQGSWQPQHF.

The chain links TRBV2 to TRBJ2-1, with a tentative D call TRBD2 (5 bases). This CDR3 is 12 amino acids long. With 6 bases removed from V and 9 bases from J, the gap between germline ends came to 12 bases. Germline V gene lookup returns CDR1 SNHLY and CDR2 FYNNEI. The CDR3, as DNA: TGTGCCAGCAGGGACTCTGGCGGTGAGCAGTTCTTC. It specifies CASRDSGGEQFF.

J is TRBJ1-4 and V is TRBV5-6; D possibly corresponds to TRBD1 (5 bases). The CDR3 sequence is 14 residues long. Germline V gene data show CDR1 as SGHDT and CDR2 as YYEEEE. Trimming stripped 0 bases from V and 7 bases from J, with 10 bases between. The CDR3 protein is CASSLVGGSEKLFF. The DNA for the CDR3 is TGTGCCAGCAGCTTGGTCGGGGGTAGTGAAAAACTGTTTTTT.

The DNA for the CDR3 is TGTGCCAGCAGCTTAGTGGTCAGGGGATACGAGCAGTACTTC. This translates into CASSLVVRGYEQYF. The J gene is TRBJ2-7, the V gene TRBV11-2, with D possibly being TRBD1 (6 bases). V gave up 1 base and J gave up 4 bases, with 11 bases separating them. The germline CDR1 and CDR2 sequences are SGHAT and FQNNGV. The length of the CDR3 is 14 residues.

The rearrangement joins TRBV7-8 to TRBJ2-5; D perhaps matches TRBD2 (6 bases). Germline CDR1 and CDR2: SGHVS and FQNEAQ. The CDR3 runs 11 residues. V shed 5 bases and J shed 11 bases, with 12 bases lying between them. CDR3 amino acids: CASSLTGLQYF. CDR3 bases: TGTGCCAGCAGCCTAACGGGACTTCAGTACTTC.

The CDR3 protein is CASRTRTGRYEQYF. The CDR3 DNA reads as TGTGCCAGCAGAACTAGGACAGGGAGGTACGAGCAGTACTTC. The V and J genes are TRBV2 and TRBJ2-7, with 8 bases fitting TRBD1. There are 14 residues in the CDR3. The V and J ends lost 6 bases and 4 bases, in that order; junction bases with no gene match: 8. CDR1 SNHLY and CDR2 FYNNEI come from the germline V gene.

The chain links TRBV10-1 to TRBJ2-5, with D possibly being TRBD1 (6 bases). This CDR3 is 18 amino acids long. The germline V gene encodes CDR1 WNHNN and CDR2 SYGVQD (reference sequence). V lost 1 base, J lost 3 bases, and 21 bases lay in between. The CDR3 DNA sequence: TGCGCCAGCAGTGAGTTTACCCGACTCTCTACAGGGAAAGAGACCCAGTACTTC. This sequence encodes CASSEFTRLSTGKETQYF.

The chain recombines TRBV6-5 with TRBJ2-7; D gene ambiguous. With 6 bases removed from V and 5 bases from J, the gap between germline ends came to 11 bases. CDR1 is MNHEY and CDR2 is SVGAGI in the germline V gene. The CDR3 consists of 12 residues. CDR3 in amino acids: CASRAGQDEQYF. CDR3 in DNA: TGTGCCAGCAGGGCAGGTCAGGACGAGCAGTACTTC.

This chain joins TRBV4-3 and TRBJ2-7; D ambiguous. Trimming pared 0 bases from V and 0 bases from J, leaving 9 bases between. The CDR3 covers 15 residues. Germline V gene data show CDR1 as LGHNA and CDR2 as YSLEER. The CDR3 bases are TGCGCCAGCAGCCAAGATCAGGTTAGCTCCTACGAGCAGTACTTC. This codes for CASSQDQVSSYEQYF.

The chain couples TRBV7-6 to TRBJ1-4; tentative D call: TRBD1 (6 bases). V lost 5 bases and J lost 7, with 14 bases in between. The CDR3 runs to 14 residues. Germline-derived CDR1 and CDR2 are SGHVS and FNYEAQ. In DNA form, the CDR3 reads TGTGCCAGCAGCCCCCGACAGGCCGTTGAAAAACTGTTTTTT. Residues: CASSPRQAVEKLFF.

The CDR3 region is CASSIASGGLYEQYF. CDR3 nucleotide sequence: TGTGCCAGTAGTATAGCCTCGGGCGGGCTCTACGAGCAGTACTTC. The V and J genes are TRBV19 and TRBJ2-7; maybe TRBD2 (5 bases). Germline V gene data show CDR1 as LNHDA and CDR2 as SQIVND (reference sequence). The CDR3 covers 15 residues. Trimming stripped 1 base from V and 3 bases from J, with 13 bases between.

This sequence joins TRBV19 and TRBJ2-5, with 9 positions matching TRBD1. The V segment lost 5 bases and the J segment 5 bases; nucleotides outside the gene matches: 6. This CDR3 is 14 amino acids long. Germline lookup yields CDR1 LNHDA and CDR2 SQIVND (reference sequence). CDR3 residues: CASSGGTGRETQYF. CDR3 DNA: TGTGCCAGTAGTGGGGGGACAGGGAGGGAGACCCAGTACTTC.

This sequence joins TRBV10-3 and TRBJ1-4; D is ambiguous. Germline values: CDR1 ENHRY, CDR2 SYGVKD. The germline V and J ends were trimmed by 3 bases and 8 bases, with 13 bases remaining between them. The CDR3 has 14 amino acids. The CDR3 DNA sequence: TGTGCCATCAGTGAATCGGGAGCTGCCGAAAAACTGTTTTTT. This codes for CAISESGAAEKLFF.